This T cell receptor (beta chain) was found in a study of radiotherapy plus CTLA-4 blockade in lung cancer. Study-wide context: Of the patients, around 17% showed objective responses and around 29% attained disease control. Study-wide results and limits: Radiotherapy plus ipilimumab was followed by expansion in blood of tumor-derived TCR clones.

Assay used: immunoSEQ multiplex PCR; TCRdb lists only in-frame clones, some missing. The repertoire holds about 45,000 clones, roughly 73% seen once, with roughly 4% in the top ten. Ipilimumab CTLA-4 blockade and focal radiation were given to patients with chemo-refractory metastatic non-small-cell lung cancer. Regarding this clone: Antigen unknown.

The CDR3 is 13 residues long. V lost 6 bases to trimming and J lost 5 bases, with 10 bases between them. Germline V gives CDR1 LNHDA, CDR2 SQIVND (reference sequence). The input for sequencing was peripheral blood, taken from a patient treated with radiotherapy plus ipilimumab. The receptor was derived from a human donor with non-small cell lung cancer who had a complete response to radiotherapy plus ipilimumab. V gene TRBV19 combines with J gene TRBJ2-2; possibly TRBD2 for D (5 bases). CDR3 DNA: TGTGCCAGTAGGGCCCCGGGAACCGGGGAGCTGTTTTTT. Protein: CASRAPGTGELFF.